These T cell receptor beta chains were read from a single sample in a study of OX40 agonist ivuxolimab in advanced cancers. TCRdb's table, derived via immunoSEQ multiplex PCR, lists solely in-frame clones and lacks some. The sample comprises about 64,000 clones, 82% of which are singletons, and 4% to 5% rests with the top ten. The starting material was CD4+ or CD8+ T cells sorted from blood, obtained in a trial of the OX40 agonist ivuxolimab. These receptors were collected from an adult with an advanced solid tumor such as melanoma, head and neck, liver or kidney cancer. The CDR3 runs from the conserved cysteine through the conserved F or W. Each record gives: V gene, D gene, clone size, J gene, CDR3 protein, CDR3 DNA. The D gene is left open where the match is weak. Clone size is stated in some rows and not others, as once, few, many or a class when expanded.

>TRBV5-1|TRBD1|few|TRBJ2-7
CASSSGTGDEQYF
TGCGCCAGCAGCTCCGGGACAGGGGACGAGCAGTACTTC
>TRBV7-2|TRBD2|.|TRBJ2-1
CASSLGLVDNEQFF
TGTGCCAGCAGCCTGGGACTAGTAGACAATGAGCAGTTCTTC
>TRBV6-6|TRBD2|.|TRBJ2-1
CASSPTSGGFNEQFF
TGTGCCAGCAGCCCGACTAGCGGGGGGTTCAATGAGCAGTTCTTC
>TRBV10-3|TRBD1|.|TRBJ2-3
CAIRTGQGTDTQYF
TGTGCCATCAGGACCGGACAGGGCACAGATACGCAGTATTTT
>TRBV6-5|TRBD1|.|TRBJ2-5
CASRTMGTGAEYF
TGTGCCAGCAGAACAATGGGGACAGGGGCCGAGTACTTC
>TRBV10-3|.|.|TRBJ2-1
CATSGRDTDNEQFF
TGTGCCACTTCCGGCCGGGACACTGACAATGAGCAGTTCTTC
>TRBV5-1|.|.|TRBJ1-3
CASSLAPGARGNTIYF
TGCGCCAGCAGCTTGGCCCCGGGGGCGAGGGGAAACACCATATATTTT
>TRBV4-2|.|.|TRBJ1-2
CASSQVSEALYTF
TGTGCCAGCAGCCAAGTTTCAGAGGCCCTCTACACCTTC
>TRBV5-6|.|.|TRBJ1-5
CASSLGGQGWVNQPQHF
TGTGCCAGCAGCTTGGGAGGGCAGGGATGGGTCAATCAGCCCCAGCATTTT
>TRBV2|.|.|TRBJ1-1
CASSLKDTEAFF
TGTGCCAGCAGTCTCAAGGACACTGAAGCTTTCTTT
>TRBV6-5|TRBD2|.|TRBJ2-7
CASTNAGGGHYEQYF
TGTGCCAGCACCAATGCGGGGGGAGGGCACTACGAGCAGTACTTC
>TRBV9|TRBD2|.|TRBJ2-1
CASSPGGASGASGQFF
TGTGCCAGCAGCCCCGGGGGGGCTAGCGGGGCCTCTGGGCAGTTCTTC
>TRBV4-3|.|.|TRBJ2-2
CASSIPDTGELFF
TGCGCCAGCAGCATCCCGGACACCGGGGAGCTGTTTTTT
>TRBV19|.|once|TRBJ2-1
CASSIQSAHEQFF
TGTGCCAGTAGTATCCAATCAGCCCATGAGCAGTTCTTC
>TRBV30|.|.|TRBJ1-5
CAWSERHSSNQPQHF
TGTGCCTGGAGTGAAAGACACAGTAGCAATCAGCCCCAGCATTTT
>TRBV4-1|TRBD1|.|TRBJ1-6
CASSQAGGGSPLHF
TGCGCCAGCAGCCAAGCAGGGGGCGGTTCACCCCTCCACTTT
>TRBV19|.|.|TRBJ1-4
CASRSGLSQENEKLFF
TGTGCCAGTAGGTCCGGATTGTCCCAAGAAAATGAAAAACTGTTTTTT
>TRBV6-5|.|.|TRBJ2-7
CASSRGSVSYEQYF
TGTGCCAGCAGTCGCGGTAGTGTTTCCTACGAGCAGTACTTC
>TRBV10-3|.|.|TRBJ1-1
CAISVGGGTEAFF
TGTGCCATCAGTGTTGGGGGAGGCACTGAAGCTTTCTTT
>TRBV6-5|.|.|TRBJ1-1
CASSYTPQGTEAFF
TGTGCCAGCAGTTATACCCCCCAGGGGACTGAAGCTTTCTTT
>TRBV7-2|TRBD1|.|TRBJ2-7
CASSSPDREYEQYF
TGTGCCAGCAGCTCCCCGGACAGGGAGTACGAGCAGTACTTC
>TRBV11-2|TRBD2|.|TRBJ2-7
CASSGGLAQNYEQYF
TGTGCCAGCAGCGGGGGACTAGCACAGAACTACGAGCAGTACTTC
>TRBV5-6|.|.|TRBJ1-2
CASSYSNGGYGYTF
TGTGCCAGCAGTTACTCAAACGGAGGCTATGGCTACACCTTC
>TRBV11-2|.|.|TRBJ1-1
CASSHSQNTEAFF
TGTGCCAGCAGCCACTCCCAGAACACTGAAGCTTTCTTT
>TRBV19|.|.|TRBJ1-3
CASSSGSGNTIYF
TGTGCCAGTAGTAGCGGCAGTGGAAACACCATATATTTT
>TRBV2|.|.|TRBJ1-2
CASRDVGVDYGYTF
TGTGCCAGCAGGGACGTTGGGGTCGACTATGGCTACACCTTC
>TRBV5-1|.|few|TRBJ1-1
CASSLDGRLNTEAFF
TGCGCCAGCAGCTTGGATGGACGACTGAACACTGAAGCTTTCTTT
>TRBV11-2|.|.|TRBJ1-4
CASRLTGSFNEKLFF
TGTGCCAGCAGACTTACAGGGAGCTTTAATGAAAAACTGTTTTTT
>TRBV5-5|.|.|TRBJ2-7
CASSLQGLGSYEQYF
TGTGCCAGCAGCTTGCAGGGGTTGGGGTCCTACGAGCAGTACTTC
>TRBV13|TRBD1|.|TRBJ2-2
CASSVGTAGELFF
TGTGCCAGCAGCGTAGGGACAGCCGGGGAGCTGTTTTTT
>TRBV5-1|.|few|TRBJ1-6
CASSSTPPGLNSPLHF
TGCGCCAGCAGCTCAACACCCCCGGGCCTTAATTCACCCCTCCACTTT
>TRBV5-6|.|.|TRBJ2-3
CASSPGTSSTDTQYF
TGTGCCAGCAGCCCCGGTACGTCTAGCACAGATACGCAGTATTTT
>TRBV9|TRBD1|.|TRBJ1-4
CASSVGTGNNEKLFF
TGTGCCAGCAGCGTTGGGACAGGGAATAATGAAAAACTGTTTTTT
>TRBV10-1|.|.|TRBJ2-6
CASSSTARSTKSGQRPDF
TGCGCCAGCAGTTCCACTGCAAGATCGACAAAGTCGGGCCAACGTCCTGATTTC
>TRBV6-6|.|once|TRBJ1-2
CASSPAMGAYGYTF
TGTGCCAGCAGTCCGGCAATGGGGGCCTATGGCTACACCTTC
>TRBV28|TRBD1|.|TRBJ1-1
CASSLDRGQAEAFF
TGTGCCAGCAGTTTAGACAGGGGGCAGGCTGAAGCTTTCTTT
>TRBV7-6|.|.|TRBJ2-2
CASSLDSGFTGELFF
TGTGCCAGCAGCTTAGACTCTGGGTTCACCGGGGAGCTGTTTTTT
>TRBV5-4|.|.|TRBJ2-3
CASSLGGGVGGTDTQYF
TGTGCCAGCAGCTTGGGAGGAGGGGTGGGAGGCACAGATACGCAGTATTTT
>TRBV7-8|.|.|TRBJ2-5
CASSPLEGGQETQYF
TGTGCCAGCAGCCCCCTGGAGGGTGGACAAGAGACCCAGTACTTC
>TRBV7-9|.|.|TRBJ2-1
CAGSTTYNEQFF
TGTGCCGGCTCGACTACCTACAATGAGCAGTTCTTC
>TRBV9|.|.|TRBJ1-1
CASSARQTNTEAFF
TGTGCCAGCAGCGCCCGACAGACGAACACTGAAGCTTTCTTT
>TRBV9|.|.|TRBJ1-1
CASSGTTDRYMNTEAFF
TGTGCCAGCAGCGGTACAACGGACAGATACATGAACACTGAAGCTTTCTTT
>TRBV5-6|.|once|TRBJ1-2
CASSFGEGRGYTF
TGTGCCAGCAGCTTTGGGGAAGGGAGGGGCTACACCTTC
>TRBV11-3|TRBD1|.|TRBJ2-5
CASSRDRFGETQYF
TGTGCCAGCAGCCGGGACAGATTCGGGGAGACCCAGTACTTC
>TRBV6-5|.|.|TRBJ2-3
CASRPRGRGDTQYF
TGTGCCAGCAGGCCCAGGGGACGAGGAGATACGCAGTATTTT
>TRBV15|.|.|TRBJ2-7
CATSRVGGRVEQYF
TGTGCCACCAGCAGAGTCGGGGGCAGGGTCGAGCAGTACTTC
>TRBV19|.|once|TRBJ1-1
CASSIGQGRMNTEAFF
TGTGCCAGTAGTATAGGTCAGGGGCGTATGAACACTGAAGCTTTCTTT
>TRBV4-1|.|.|TRBJ1-5
CASSQGVGGNQPQHF
TGCGCCAGCAGCCAAGGGGTAGGGGGGAATCAGCCCCAGCATTTT
>TRBV4-1|TRBD2|.|TRBJ2-2
CASRTSGKNTGELFF
TGCGCCAGCAGGACTAGCGGGAAGAACACCGGGGAGCTGTTTTTT
>TRBV7-8|.|.|TRBJ2-1
CASSGRNEQFF
TGTGCCAGCAGCGGCCGGAATGAGCAGTTCTTC
>TRBV19|.|.|TRBJ1-5
CASSRDGYSNQPQHF
TGTGCCAGTAGTAGAGACGGTTATAGCAATCAGCCCCAGCATTTT
>TRBV7-2|.|.|TRBJ1-3
CASSLSGPLINTIYF
TGTGCCAGCAGCTTATCGGGACCTCTGATTAACACCATATATTTT
>TRBV7-3|TRBD1|.|TRBJ1-2
CASSLIPSSAGGTGPYGYTF
TGTGCCAGCAGCCTAATTCCTAGTAGTGCTGGGGGGACAGGACCCTATGGCTACACCTTC
>TRBV6-5|TRBD1|.|TRBJ1-2
CATQTGGGGYTF
TGTGCCACCCAGACAGGGGGAGGTGGCTACACCTTC
>TRBV5-6|TRBD1|.|TRBJ2-5
CASSHPGQGPPSGTQYF
TGTGCCAGCAGCCACCCGGGACAGGGGCCACCCTCGGGGACCCAGTACTTC
>TRBV7-9|.|.|TRBJ2-1
CASSLVQGTYNEQFF
TGTGCCAGCAGCTTAGTTCAGGGTACCTACAATGAGCAGTTCTTC